The rows below give T cell receptor beta chains drawn from one sample of a study of blood T cells in healthy people across ages. TCRdb re-called the 5' RACE reads through MiXCR, storing one row per CDR3 protein. The sample has roughly 1.5 million distinct CDR3 sequences, approximately 43% seen once. The sample comprised blood. These receptors all come from a woman younger than 35 in good health. Both conserved end residues are part of each CDR3. The order of the fields is CDR3 length, D gene, J gene, V gene, clone size, CDR3 DNA, CDR3 protein. D genes are given only for firm matches. Clone size is shown for a subset of rows, as once, few, many or a class of expanded clone.

14 TRBD1 TRBJ2-7 TRBV2 - TGTGCCAGCAGAGCAGGGACAGCCTCCTACGAGCAGTACTTC CASRAGTASYEQYF
18 - TRBJ2-6 TRBV7-2 few TGTGCCAGCAGCTTAAGGGCAGCTACGCCCTCTGGGGCCAACGTCCTGACTTTC CASSLRAATPSGANVLTF
14 - TRBJ1-1 TRBV7-9 - TGTGCCAGCAGCTTCAAATTGGGGGGCGCTGAAGCTTTCTTT CASSFKLGGAEAFF
12 - TRBJ2-1 TRBV20-1 - TGCAGTGCTAGTCTCCTTATCAATGAGCAGTTCTTC CSASLLINEQFF
17 - TRBJ2-3 TRBV6-5 few TGTGCCAGCAGTTACTCTCGACTTCTAGGGTTCCCAGATACGCAGTATTTT CASSYSRLLGFPDTQYF
15 - TRBJ2-5 TRBV4-2 - TGTGCCAGCAGCCAAGACGGACAGCTTAAAGAGACCCAGTACTTC CASSQDGQLKETQYF
13 - TRBJ1-5 TRBV3-1 - TGTGCCAGCGGAGACGGAGGGAATCAGCCCCAGCATTTT CASGDGGNQPQHF
14 - TRBJ1-1 TRBV12-3/TRBV12-4 - TGTGCCAGCAGTCAGGGACACCAGGACACTGAAGCTTTCTTT CASSQGHQDTEAFF
12 - TRBJ2-7 TRBV5-6 - TGTGCCAGCAGTTCCAGGGGCCTCGGGCAGTACTTC CASSSRGLGQYF
14 - TRBJ2-7 TRBV5-6 - TGTGCCAGCAGGGACGACAGGACCTCCTACGAGCAGTACTTC CASRDDRTSYEQYF
14 - TRBJ1-5 TRBV20-1 few TGCAGTGCTGTACGGGGAACCGCCAATCAGCCCCAGCATTTT CSAVRGTANQPQHF
15 - TRBJ2-5 TRBV11-2 few TGTGCCAGCAGCTTAGCTGGGGCGGGCTACAATGAGCAGTACTTC CASSLAGAGYNEQYF
15 - TRBJ2-4 TRBV7-8 - TGTGCCAGCAGCTCCTCGGGGGTTGACAAAAACATTCAGTACTTC CASSSSGVDKNIQYF
14 TRBD2 TRBJ2-1 TRBV20-1 - TGCAGTGCTAGGGAGCGGGGGCCATACAATGAGCAGTTCTTC CSARERGPYNEQFF
14 - TRBJ1-1 TRBV20-1 - TGCAGTGCTAGTTTTCCGATGATGAACACTGAAGCTTTCTTT CSASFPMMNTEAFF
16 - TRBJ1-4 TRBV27 - TGTGCCAGCAGTTTATACCGAGGGGCAACTAATGAAAAACTGTTTTTT CASSLYRGATNEKLFF
14 TRBD1 TRBJ2-7 TRBV20-1 - TGCAGTGCTAGAGACCCGACAGGGATCTACGAGCAGTACTTC CSARDPTGIYEQYF
13 - TRBJ2-1 TRBV20-1 few TGCAGTGCTAGGAGGGACCAATACAATGAGCAGTTCTTC CSARRDQYNEQFF
15 - TRBJ1-2 TRBV29-1 - TGCAGCGTCACCCCGACAGGAGAACTTAACTATGGCTACACCTTC CSVTPTGELNYGYTF
15 TRBD2 TRBJ2-3 TRBV12-3/TRBV12-4 - TGTGCCAGCAGTCAAAGCGGGGGGAGGACAGATATGCAATATTTT CASSQSGGRTDMQYF
16 TRBD1 TRBJ2-7 TRBV6-5 few TGTGCCAGCAGTTACAATTCCGGGACAGGGGGGTACGAGCAGTACTTC CASSYNSGTGGYEQYF
14 - TRBJ1-2 TRBV18 - TGTGCCAGCGCGCATGGGGAGGGAAACTATGGCTACACCTTC CASAHGEGNYGYTF
14 TRBD2 TRBJ2-5 TRBV6-5 few TGTGCCAGCTCCGGGACTAGCGGTTACAATGAGCAGTACTTC CASSGTSGYNEQYF
17 TRBD2 TRBJ2-3 TRBV4-1 - TGCGCCAGCAGCCAACCTCTAGCGGGCCGGCGAGGGGATACGCAGTATTTT CASSQPLAGRRGDTQYF
16 - TRBJ1-2 TRBV11-2 few TGTGCCAGCAGCTTAGGTCTGCTCCGGGGTAACTATGGCTACACCTTC CASSLGLLRGNYGYTF
15 TRBD2 TRBJ2-5 TRBV11-2 once TGTGCCAGCAGGACAACTAGCGGGATACAGAATGAGCAGTACTTC CASRTTSGIQNEQYF
18 TRBD2 TRBJ2-3 TRBV11-2 few TGTGCCAGCAGCTTAGCCCCAACTAGCGGGGGCCTCACAGATACGCAGTATTTT CASSLAPTSGGLTDTQYF
16 - TRBJ2-1 TRBV7-2 - TGTGCCAGCAGCTTAGATAGGGGGGTCTCCTACAATGAGCAGTTCTTC CASSLDRGVSYNEQFF
15 - TRBJ2-5 TRBV5-5 few TGTGCCAGCAGCTTGGGTTCAGGGTGGGGAGAGACCCAGTACTTC CASSLGSGWGETQYF